The source of this T cell receptor (beta chain) is a study of blood T cell repertoires in COVID-19. As for the study in general: Both acute and convalescent COVID-19 samples were obtained from the United States, Italy and Spain. From T cells, B-cell-depleted T cells, or PBMCs came the material, which was cDNA or gDNA.

Method: immunoSEQ multiplex PCR; TCRdb's copy keeps in-frame clones and lacks some. The sample lists about 69,000 clones, 90% occurring once. The CDR3 length is 13 residues. Germline V CDR1 and CDR2: MGHRA, YSYEKL. V was pared by 0 bases and J by 7 bases, with 9 bases between. The genes are TRBV4-1 and TRBJ1-2, with D uncertain. The source material was peripheral blood. This sequence was found in a young woman with acute or convalescent COVID-19. The CDR3 sequence: CASSQESFGGYTF. Written as DNA, the CDR3 is TGCGCCAGCAGCCAAGAGAGTTTCGGTGGCTACACCTTC.